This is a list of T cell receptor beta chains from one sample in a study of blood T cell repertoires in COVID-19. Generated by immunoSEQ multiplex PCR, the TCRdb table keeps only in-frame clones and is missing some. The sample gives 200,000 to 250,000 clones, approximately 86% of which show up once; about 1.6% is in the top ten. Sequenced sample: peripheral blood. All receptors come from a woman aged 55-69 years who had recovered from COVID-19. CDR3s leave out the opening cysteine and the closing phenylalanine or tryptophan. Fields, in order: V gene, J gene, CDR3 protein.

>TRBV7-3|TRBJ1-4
ASSQQGGTNEKLF
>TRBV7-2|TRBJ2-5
ASTIVETQY
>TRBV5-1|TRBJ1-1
ASSAEAGGNTEAF
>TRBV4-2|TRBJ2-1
ASSSETGAGGLYNEQF
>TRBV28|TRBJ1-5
ASSPRVWPQH
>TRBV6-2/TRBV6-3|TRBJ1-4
ASSRDRGIEKLF
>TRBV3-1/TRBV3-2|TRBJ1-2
ASSQEVGRGGYT
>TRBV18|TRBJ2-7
ASSVRTETYEQY
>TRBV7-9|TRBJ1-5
ASSTGVQPQH
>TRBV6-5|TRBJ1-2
ASTMTGANYGYT
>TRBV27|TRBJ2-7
ASSSPFLSSYEQY
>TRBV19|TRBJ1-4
ASSITPRLYKLF